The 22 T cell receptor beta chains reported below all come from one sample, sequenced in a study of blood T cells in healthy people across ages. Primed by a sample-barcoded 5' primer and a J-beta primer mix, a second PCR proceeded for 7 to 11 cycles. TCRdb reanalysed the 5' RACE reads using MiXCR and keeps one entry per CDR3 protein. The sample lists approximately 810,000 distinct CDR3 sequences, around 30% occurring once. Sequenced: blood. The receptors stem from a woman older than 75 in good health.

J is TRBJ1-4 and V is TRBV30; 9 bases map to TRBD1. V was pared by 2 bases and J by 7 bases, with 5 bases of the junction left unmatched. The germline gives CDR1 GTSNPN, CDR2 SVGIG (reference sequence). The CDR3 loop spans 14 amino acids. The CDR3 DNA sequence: TGTGCCTGGAGTTTTACAGGGGGCACTGAAAAACTGTTTTTT. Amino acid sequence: CAWSFTGGTEKLFF.

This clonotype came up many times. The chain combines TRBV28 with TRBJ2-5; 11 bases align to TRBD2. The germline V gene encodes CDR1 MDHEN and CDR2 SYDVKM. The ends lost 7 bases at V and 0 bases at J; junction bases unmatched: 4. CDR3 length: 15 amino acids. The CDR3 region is CASNLAGGYQETQYF. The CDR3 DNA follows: TGTGCCAGCAACTTAGCGGGGGGGTACCAAGAGACCCAGTACTTC.

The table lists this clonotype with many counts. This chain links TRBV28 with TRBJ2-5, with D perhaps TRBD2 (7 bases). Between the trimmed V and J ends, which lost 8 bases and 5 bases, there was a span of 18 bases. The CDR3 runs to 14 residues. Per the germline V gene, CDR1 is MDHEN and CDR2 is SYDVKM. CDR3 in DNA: TGTGCCAGCTCCGAGGGGGGGGCCTGGGAGACCCAGTACTTC. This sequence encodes CASSEGGAWETQYF.

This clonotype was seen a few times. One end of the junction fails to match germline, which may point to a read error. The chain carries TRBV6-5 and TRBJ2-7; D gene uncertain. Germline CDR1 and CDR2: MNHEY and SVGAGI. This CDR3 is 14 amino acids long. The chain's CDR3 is CAGSYSIQAYEQYF. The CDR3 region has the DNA TGTGCCGGCAGTTACTCGATCCAGGCCTACGAGCAGTACTTC.

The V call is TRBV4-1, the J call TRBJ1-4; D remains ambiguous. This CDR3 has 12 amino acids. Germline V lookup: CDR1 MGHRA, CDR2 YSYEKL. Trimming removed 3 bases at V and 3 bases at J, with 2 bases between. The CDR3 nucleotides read TGCGCCAGCAGCCACTCTAATGAAAAACTGTTTTTT. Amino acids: CASSHSNEKLFF.

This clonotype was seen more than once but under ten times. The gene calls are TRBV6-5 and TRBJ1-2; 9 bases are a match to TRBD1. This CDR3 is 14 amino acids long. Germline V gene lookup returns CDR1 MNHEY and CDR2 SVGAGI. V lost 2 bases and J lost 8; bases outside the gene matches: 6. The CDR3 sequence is CASSYGTGYGGYTF. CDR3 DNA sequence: TGTGCCAGCAGTTACGGGACAGGGTACGGCGGCTACACCTTC.

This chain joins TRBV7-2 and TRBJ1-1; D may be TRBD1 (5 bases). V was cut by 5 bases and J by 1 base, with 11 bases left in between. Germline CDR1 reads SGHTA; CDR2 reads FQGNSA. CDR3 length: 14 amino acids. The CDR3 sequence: CASSIWDGNTEAFF. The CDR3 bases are TGTGCCAGCAGCATTTGGGACGGGAACACTGAAGCTTTCTTT.

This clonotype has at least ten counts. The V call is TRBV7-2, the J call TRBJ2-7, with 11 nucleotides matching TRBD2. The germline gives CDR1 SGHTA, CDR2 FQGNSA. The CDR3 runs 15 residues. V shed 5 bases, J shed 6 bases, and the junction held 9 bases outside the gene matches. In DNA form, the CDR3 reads TGTGCCAGCAGCATCGCTAGCGGGGGGCTGGGCGAGCAGTACTTC. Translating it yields CASSIASGGLGEQYF.

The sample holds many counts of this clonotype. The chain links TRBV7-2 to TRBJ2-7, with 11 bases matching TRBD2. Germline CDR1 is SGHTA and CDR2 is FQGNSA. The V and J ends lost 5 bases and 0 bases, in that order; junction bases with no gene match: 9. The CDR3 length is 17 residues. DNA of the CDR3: TGTGCCAGCAGCGTTAGCGGGGGGGCGGGTGCCTCCTACGAGCAGTACTTC. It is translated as CASSVSGGAGASYEQYF. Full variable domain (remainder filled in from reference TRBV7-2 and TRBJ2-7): GAGVSQSPSNKVTEKGKDVELRCDPISGHTALYWYRQSLGQGLEFLIYFQGNSAPDKSGLPSDRFSAERTGGSVSTLTIQRTQQEDSAVYLCASSVSGGAGASYEQYFGPGTRLTVT.

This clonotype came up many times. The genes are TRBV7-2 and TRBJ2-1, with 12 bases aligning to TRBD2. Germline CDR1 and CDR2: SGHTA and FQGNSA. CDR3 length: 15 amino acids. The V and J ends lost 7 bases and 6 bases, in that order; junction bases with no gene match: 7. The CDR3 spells CASNRGTSGFNEQFF. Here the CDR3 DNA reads TGTGCCAGCAACCGCGGGACTAGCGGGTTCAATGAGCAGTTCTTC. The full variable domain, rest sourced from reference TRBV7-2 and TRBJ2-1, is GAGVSQSPSNKVTEKGKDVELRCDPISGHTALYWYRQSLGQGLEFLIYFQGNSAPDKSGLPSDRFSAERTGGSVSTLTIQRTQQEDSAVYLCASNRGTSGFNEQFFGPGTRLTVL.

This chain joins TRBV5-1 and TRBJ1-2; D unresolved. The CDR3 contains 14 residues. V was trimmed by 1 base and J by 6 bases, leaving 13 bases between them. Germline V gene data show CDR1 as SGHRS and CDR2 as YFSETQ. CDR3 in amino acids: CASSLFRGLDGYTF. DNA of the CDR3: TGCGCCAGCAGCTTGTTCCGGGGTTTGGATGGCTACACCTTC.

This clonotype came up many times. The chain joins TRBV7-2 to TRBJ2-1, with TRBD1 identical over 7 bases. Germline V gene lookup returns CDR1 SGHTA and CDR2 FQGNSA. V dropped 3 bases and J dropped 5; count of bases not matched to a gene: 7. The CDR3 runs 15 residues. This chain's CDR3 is CASSFGDRRDNEQFF. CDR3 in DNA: TGTGCCAGCAGCTTCGGGGACAGAAGGGACAATGAGCAGTTCTTC.

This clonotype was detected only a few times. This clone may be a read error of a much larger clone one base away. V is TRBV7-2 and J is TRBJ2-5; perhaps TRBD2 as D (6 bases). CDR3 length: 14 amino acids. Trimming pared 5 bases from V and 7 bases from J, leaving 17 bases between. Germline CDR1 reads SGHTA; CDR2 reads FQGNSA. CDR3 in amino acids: CASSPTRLEGTQYF. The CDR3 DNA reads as TGTGCCAGCAGCCCGACCAGGCTGGAGGGGACCCAGTACTTC.

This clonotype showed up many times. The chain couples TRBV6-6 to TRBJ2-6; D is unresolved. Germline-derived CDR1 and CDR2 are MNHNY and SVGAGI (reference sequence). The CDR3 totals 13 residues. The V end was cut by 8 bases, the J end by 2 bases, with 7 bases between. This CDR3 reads CASDTTGANVLTF. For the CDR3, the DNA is TGTGCCAGCGACACTACTGGGGCCAACGTCCTGACTTTC.

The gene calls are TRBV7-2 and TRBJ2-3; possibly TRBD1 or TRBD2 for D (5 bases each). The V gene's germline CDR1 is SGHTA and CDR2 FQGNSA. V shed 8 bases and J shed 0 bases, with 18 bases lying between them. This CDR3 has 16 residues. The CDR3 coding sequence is TGTGCCAGCGGGTTCTCCGGGGCTACAAGCACAGATACGCAGTATTTT. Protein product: CASGFSGATSTDTQYF.

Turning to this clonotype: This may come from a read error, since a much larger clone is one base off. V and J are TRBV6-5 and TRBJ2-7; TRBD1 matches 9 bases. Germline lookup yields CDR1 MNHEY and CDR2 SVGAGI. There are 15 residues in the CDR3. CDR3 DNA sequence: TGTGCCGGCAGTTCACCGGGACAGGGCTTGTACGAGCAGTACTTC. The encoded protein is CAGSSPGQGLYEQYF.

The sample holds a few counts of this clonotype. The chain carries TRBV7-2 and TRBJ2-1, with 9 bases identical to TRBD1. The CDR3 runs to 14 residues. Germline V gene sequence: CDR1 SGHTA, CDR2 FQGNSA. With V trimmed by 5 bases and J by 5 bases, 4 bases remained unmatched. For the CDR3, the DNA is TGTGCCAGCAGCCTACAGGGGGCGAACAATGAGCAGTTCTTC. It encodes CASSLQGANNEQFF.

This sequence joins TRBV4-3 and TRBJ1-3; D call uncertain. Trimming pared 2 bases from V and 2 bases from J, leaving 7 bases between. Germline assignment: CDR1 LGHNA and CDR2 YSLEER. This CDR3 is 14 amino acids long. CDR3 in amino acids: CASSQPQAGNTIYF. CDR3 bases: TGCGCCAGCAGCCAACCTCAGGCTGGAAACACCATATATTTT.

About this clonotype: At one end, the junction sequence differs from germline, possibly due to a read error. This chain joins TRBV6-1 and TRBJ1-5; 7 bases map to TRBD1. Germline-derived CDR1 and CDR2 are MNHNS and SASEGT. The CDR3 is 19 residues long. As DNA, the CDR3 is TGTGCCAACAGTGAACAGCGAGGGGGGAGACAGGGAGGACATCAGCCCCAGCATTTT. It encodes CANSEQRGGRQGGHQPQHF.

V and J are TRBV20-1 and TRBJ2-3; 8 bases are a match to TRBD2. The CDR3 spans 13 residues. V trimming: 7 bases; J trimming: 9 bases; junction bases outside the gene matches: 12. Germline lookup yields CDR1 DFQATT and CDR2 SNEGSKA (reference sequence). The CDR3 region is CSEEVAGFRTQYF. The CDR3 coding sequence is TGCAGTGAAGAGGTAGCGGGGTTCCGGACGCAGTATTTT.

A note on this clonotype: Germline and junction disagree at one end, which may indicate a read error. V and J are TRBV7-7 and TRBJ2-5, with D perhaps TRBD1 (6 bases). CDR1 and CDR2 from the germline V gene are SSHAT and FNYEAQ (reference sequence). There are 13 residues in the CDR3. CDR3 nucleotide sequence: TGTCCCAGCAGCTTAAGGGACAAAGGGGAGCAGTACTTC. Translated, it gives CPSSLRDKGEQYF.

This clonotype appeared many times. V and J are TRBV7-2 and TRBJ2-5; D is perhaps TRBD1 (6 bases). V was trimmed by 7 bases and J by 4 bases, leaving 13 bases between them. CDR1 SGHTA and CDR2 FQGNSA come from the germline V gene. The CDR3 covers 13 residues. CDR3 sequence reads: CASTKDRPETQYF. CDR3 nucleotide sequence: TGTGCCAGCACCAAAGACAGGCCAGAGACCCAGTACTTC.